A single sample gave rise to the 8 T cell receptor beta chains below, sequenced in a study of post-analysis software for immune sequencing data. TCR beta cDNA libraries included unique molecular identifiers. Using its own MiXCR run on the PCR reads, TCRdb lists one record per CDR3 protein. The data contain more than 450,000 distinct CDR3 sequences, roughly 34% of them singletons. Their cognate antigens are unknown. Study observations and caveats: Elevated frequency relative to controls characterized four or five TRBV segments in patients, TRBV5-6, TRBV5-1 and TRBV20-1 among them.

The sequencing sample was made of blood. These receptors originate from a girl younger than 18 with multiple sclerosis.

This rearrangement joins TRBV20-1 to TRBJ2-3, with D perhaps TRBD1 (6 bases). Germline CDR1 and CDR2: DFQATT and SNEGSKA (reference sequence). The V end was cut by 0 bases, the J end by 5 bases, with 18 bases between. This CDR3 is 16 amino acids long. Here the CDR3 DNA reads TGCAGTGCTAGAGATCTCGTGAGGGAGACAGGAGATACGCAGTATTTT. This sequence encodes CSARDLVRETGDTQYF.

On this clonotype itself: A single base separates this from a much larger clone, so it may be a read error. The chain employs TRBV20-1 and TRBJ2-7; D tentatively reads TRBD1 or TRBD2 (7 bases each). Trimming took off 3 bases at V and 3 bases at J, with 18 bases between the two ends. Germline V gene sequence: CDR1 DFQATT, CDR2 SNEGSKA (reference sequence). The length of the CDR3 is 15 residues. The CDR3 sequence is CSASEVSRGGYEQYF. The CDR3 nucleotides read TGCAGTGCTAGCGAGGTCAGCAGGGGGGGCTACGAGCAGTACTTC.

CDR3 DNA: TGTGCCAGCAGCCCCCATTTTGTGTTAGCGGGTGTACCAGATACGCAGTATTTT. Protein product: CASSPHFVLAGVPDTQYF. J is TRBJ2-3 and V is TRBV11-2; 7 positions agree with TRBD2. The germline V gene has CDR1 SGHAT and CDR2 FQNNGV. The CDR3 loop spans 18 amino acids. J was trimmed by 4 bases and V by 5 bases; bases with no gene match: 18.

V gene TRBV7-8 combines with J gene TRBJ1-2, with D possibly TRBD1 on 5 matching bases. The CDR3 is made up of 14 amino acids. V was cut by 2 bases and J by 5 bases, with 12 bases left in between. From germline, CDR1 is SGHVS and CDR2 FQNEAQ. The CDR3 protein is CASSLRQIAYGYTF. The CDR3 nucleotides read TGTGCCAGCAGCTTAAGACAGATCGCTTATGGCTACACCTTC.

This clonotype was seen more than once but under ten times. An end of the junction does not agree with germline; a read error may underlie this. CDR3 DNA: TGTGCTAGCAGCTCCACCGATACCACAGATACGCAGTATTTT. Amino acid sequence: CASSSTDTTDTQYF. This chain connects TRBV7-7 to TRBJ2-3; D not resolved. The germline gives CDR1 SSHAT, CDR2 FNYEAQ (reference sequence). The CDR3 is 14 residues long.

The genes are TRBV20-1 and TRBJ2-1, with D tentatively TRBD2 (6 bases). Trimming removed 5 bases at V and 4 bases at J, with 21 bases between. This CDR3 contains 16 residues. Germline CDR1 and CDR2: DFQATT and SNEGSKA (reference sequence). The CDR3 loop reads CSAESHGTYIYNEQFF. The CDR3 DNA reads TGCAGTGCTGAGTCCCATGGGACTTACATATACAATGAGCAGTTCTTC.

The chain joins TRBV14 to TRBJ1-2; D ambiguous. The germline V gene encodes CDR1 SGHDN and CDR2 FVKESK. V was pared by 1 base and J by 0 bases, with 12 bases between. This CDR3 comprises 16 residues. The CDR3 loop reads CASSQVSASSNYGYTF. The CDR3 nucleotides are TGTGCCAGCAGCCAAGTTTCGGCATCCTCTAACTATGGCTACACCTTC.

Concerning this clonotype itself: One junction end does not reproduce the germline sequence, and a read error may be involved. V and J are TRBV5-4 and TRBJ1-2; D not certain. Per the germline V gene, CDR1 is SGHNT and CDR2 is YYREEE (reference sequence). The CDR3 length is 13 residues. The CDR3 DNA follows: TGTGCCAGCAACCCCGGACCCAACTATGGCTGCACCTTC. It translates to CASNPGPNYGCTF.